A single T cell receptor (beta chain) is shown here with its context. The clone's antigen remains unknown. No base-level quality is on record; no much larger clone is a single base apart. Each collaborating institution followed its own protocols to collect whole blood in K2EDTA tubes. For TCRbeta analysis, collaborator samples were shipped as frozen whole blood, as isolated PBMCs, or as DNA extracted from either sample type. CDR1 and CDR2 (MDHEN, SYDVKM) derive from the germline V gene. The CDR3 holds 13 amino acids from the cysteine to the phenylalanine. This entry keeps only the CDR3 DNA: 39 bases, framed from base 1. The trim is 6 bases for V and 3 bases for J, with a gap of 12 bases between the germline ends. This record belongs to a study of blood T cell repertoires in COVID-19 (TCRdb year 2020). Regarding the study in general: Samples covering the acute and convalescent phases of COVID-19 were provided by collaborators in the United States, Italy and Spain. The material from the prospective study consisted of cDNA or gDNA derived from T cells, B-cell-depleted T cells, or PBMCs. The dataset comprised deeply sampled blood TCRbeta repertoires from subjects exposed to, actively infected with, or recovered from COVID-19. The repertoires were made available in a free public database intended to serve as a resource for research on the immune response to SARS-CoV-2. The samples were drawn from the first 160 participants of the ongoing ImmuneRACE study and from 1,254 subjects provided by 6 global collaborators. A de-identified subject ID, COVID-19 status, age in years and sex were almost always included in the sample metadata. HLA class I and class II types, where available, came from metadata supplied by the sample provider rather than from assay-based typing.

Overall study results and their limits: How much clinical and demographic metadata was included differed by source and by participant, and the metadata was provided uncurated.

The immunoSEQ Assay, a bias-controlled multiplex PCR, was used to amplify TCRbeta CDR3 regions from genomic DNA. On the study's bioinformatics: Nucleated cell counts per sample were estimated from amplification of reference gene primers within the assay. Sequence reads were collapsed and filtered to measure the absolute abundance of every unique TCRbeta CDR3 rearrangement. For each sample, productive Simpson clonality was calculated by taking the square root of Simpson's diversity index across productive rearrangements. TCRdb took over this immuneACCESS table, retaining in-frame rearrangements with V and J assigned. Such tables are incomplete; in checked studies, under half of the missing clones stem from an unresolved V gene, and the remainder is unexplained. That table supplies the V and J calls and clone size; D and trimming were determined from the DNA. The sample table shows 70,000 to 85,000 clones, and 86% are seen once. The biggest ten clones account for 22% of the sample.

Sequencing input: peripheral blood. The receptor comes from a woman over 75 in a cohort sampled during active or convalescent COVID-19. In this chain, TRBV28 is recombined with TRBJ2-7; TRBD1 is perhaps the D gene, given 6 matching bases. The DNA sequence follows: TGTGCCAGCAGACCAGACAGGAACTACGAGCAGTACTTC. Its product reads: CASRPDRNYEQYF.